These T cell receptor beta chains were read from a single sample in a study of shared clonotypes between healthy human individuals. Generated by immunoSEQ multiplex PCR, the TCRdb table keeps only in-frame clones and is missing some. The sample carries under 1,100,000 clones, about 75% recorded once. Material for sequencing was memory CD4+ T cells sorted from blood. The receptors originated from a man between 18 and 35 years old in good health. CDR3s include the opening cysteine and the closing phenylalanine or tryptophan. A D gene is named only where the DNA matches it firmly. The size of a clone is reported for some rows only, either as once, few or many, or as a class for expanded clones.

>.|TRBV30|.|TRBJ2-3
TGTGCCTGGAAAGAGAGCCAACAGGGAGATACGCAGTATTTT
CAWKESQQGDTQYF
>.|TRBV11-1|TRBD2|TRBJ2-7
TGTGCCAGCAGCAAACAGCGGGGGGGCGTCTACGAGCAGTACTTC
CASSKQRGGVYEQYF
>.|TRBV6-1|.|TRBJ2-1
TGTGCCAGCAGTGTGCTAGGGAAGGGGGAAAACAATGAGCAGTTCTTC
CASSVLGKGENNEQFF
>.|TRBV30|.|TRBJ2-2
TGTGCCTGGAGTGGACTCGGGACCTACACCGGGGAGCTGTTTTTT
CAWSGLGTYTGELFF
>.|TRBV29-1|.|TRBJ2-2
TGCAGCGTTGGTATAGGCTTTGGCACCGGGGAGCTGTTTTTT
CSVGIGFGTGELFF
>.|TRBV6-1|.|TRBJ1-2
TGTGCCAGCAGTGAAGCGCTTCTGGGGGGCTATGGCTACACCTTC
CASSEALLGGYGYTF
>.|TRBV18|.|TRBJ1-4
TGTGCCAGCTCACCCTCGGACCGGAATGAAAAACTGTTTTTT
CASSPSDRNEKLFF
>once|TRBV18|.|TRBJ2-5
TGTGCCAGCTCACCACCGAGTCTACAAGAGACCCAGTACTTC
CASSPPSLQETQYF
>.|TRBV28|.|TRBJ1-1
TGTGCCAGCACCTTGGGAGGATTGACTGAAGCTTTCTTT
CASTLGGLTEAFF
>.|TRBV5-1|.|TRBJ2-7
TGCGCCAGCAGCCTCGTAGGGAGGACCTACGAGCAGTACTTC
CASSLVGRTYEQYF
>.|TRBV4-1|.|TRBJ2-2
TGCGCCAGCAGCCAAGATCCCTCGAACACCGGGGAGCTGTTTTTT
CASSQDPSNTGELFF
>.|TRBV6-6|.|TRBJ1-2
TGTGCCAGCAGGGGACAATCACGGGGCTACACCTTC
CASRGQSRGYTF
>.|TRBV5-8|.|TRBJ2-5
TGTGCCAGCCTCCGAGGGGGAGAGACCCAGTACTTC
CASLRGGETQYF
>.|TRBV11-2|.|TRBJ2-1
TGTGCCAGCAGCTCGCGACTGAGTCGGTTCTTC
CASSSRLSRFF
>.|TRBV5-1|.|TRBJ1-2
TGCGCCAGCAGCTTGGGGTGGAACTATGGCTACACCTTC
CASSLGWNYGYTF
>few|TRBV25-1|.|TRBJ2-5
TGTGCCAGCAGTGAACCCGGACCTTCGACCCAGTACTTC
CASSEPGPSTQYF
>.|TRBV7-3|.|TRBJ1-5
TGTGCCAGCAGCTTTGTAAATAGGACGCAGCCCCAGCATTTT
CASSFVNRTQPQHF
>.|TRBV18|.|TRBJ2-5
TGTGCCAGCTCCGGACAGCAACAAGAGACCCAGTACTTC
CASSGQQQETQYF
>.|TRBV5-6|.|TRBJ2-7
TGTGCCAGCAGCTTCCGAGGCCAAGCGGGTCCCTACGAGCAGTACTTC
CASSFRGQAGPYEQYF
>once|TRBV5-6|.|TRBJ2-2
TGTGCCAGCCAGACCTTCACCGGGGAGCTGTTTTTT
CASQTFTGELFF
>.|TRBV6-6|TRBD1|TRBJ2-2
TGTGCCAGCAGGCCCAACAGGGGCTCCTCCGGGGAGCTGTTTTTT
CASRPNRGSSGELFF
>.|TRBV5-1|.|TRBJ1-6
TGCGCCAGCAGCTCGGACAGAATTAATTCACCCCTCCACTTT
CASSSDRINSPLHF
>many|TRBV7-2|.|TRBJ2-7
TGTGCCAGCAGCTTAGCGGGGGGGCTCGAGCAGTACTTC
CASSLAGGLEQYF
>.|TRBV10-3|.|TRBJ2-3
TGTGCCATCAGTGAGTCGAGGCTAGCGAGTATCACAGATACGCAGTATTTT
CAISESRLASITDTQYF
>.|TRBV11-2|.|TRBJ2-1
TGTGCCAGCAGCTTAGGGGTGGGGTCCTACAATGAGCAGTTCTTC
CASSLGVGSYNEQFF
>.|TRBV10-2|TRBD1|TRBJ1-2
TGCGCCAGCAGTGATACCCGGACAGGAGCATATGGCTACACCTTC
CASSDTRTGAYGYTF
>.|TRBV4-3|.|TRBJ2-7
TGCGCCAGCAGCCAATTCATCAGAGCCGAGCAGTACTTC
CASSQFIRAEQYF
>.|TRBV7-2|.|TRBJ1-3
TGTGCCAGCAGCTTAGCCCAGGGAGTCTCTGGAAACACCATATATTTT
CASSLAQGVSGNTIYF
>.|TRBV10-3|.|TRBJ1-1
TGTGCCATCAGTGGAGTGGGGGGCGCGGTAACTGAAGCTTTCTTT
CAISGVGGAVTEAFF
>.|TRBV5-6|TRBD1|TRBJ2-7
TGTGCCAGCAGCTCTGGACAGGGGGCGGGTGAGCAGTACTTC
CASSSGQGAGEQYF
>.|TRBV6-1|.|TRBJ2-1
TGTGCCAGCATTCTTCCGAGCCCCTCCTACAATGAGCAGTTCTTC
CASILPSPSYNEQFF
>.|TRBV12-1|.|TRBJ2-3
TGTGCCAGCAGCTGCGCGGGGGCCCCTCGATTTGGAGACGCCCCAGTGGCGCAGTATTTT
CASSCAGAPRFGDAPVAQYF
>.|TRBV1|.|TRBJ2-1
TGCACCAGCAGCCAAGAGAGGCACCACGCGGAAAATGAGCAGTTCTTC
CTSSQERHHAENEQFF
>.|TRBV5-1|.|TRBJ1-2
TGCGCCAGCAGCTTGGATCCAGGGTATAACTATGGCTACACCTTC
CASSLDPGYNYGYTF
>.|TRBV7-9|.|TRBJ1-1
TGTGCCAGCAGAGGTAGGCGGGACTTGAACACTGAAGCTTTCTTT
CASRGRRDLNTEAFF
>.|TRBV4-2|.|TRBJ1-2
TGTGCCAGCAGCCAAGAGGGAACAGGGAATGGCGTTGGCTACACCTTC
CASSQEGTGNGVGYTF
>.|TRBV18|.|TRBJ2-1
TGTGCCAGCTCACCTATTGGTGTCCCAAGCTCCTACAATGAGCAGTTCTTC
CASSPIGVPSSYNEQFF
>.|TRBV7-9|TRBD2|TRBJ2-3
TGTGCCAGCAGCTCCTATGTAGCGGGGGCCCCCACAGATACGCAGTATTTT
CASSSYVAGAPTDTQYF
>.|TRBV12-5|.|TRBJ2-7
TGTGCTAGTGGTCTTCAATACGAGCAGTACTTC
CASGLQYEQYF
>.|TRBV6-1|.|TRBJ1-5
TGTGCCAGCAGTGAGTACGGGACATTTTCGACCCAGCCCCAGCATTTT
CASSEYGTFSTQPQHF
>.|TRBV7-2|TRBD2|TRBJ2-7
TGTGCCAGCAGCTTAGTTGGGACTAGCGGGGGCCCGAGCTCCTACGAGCAGTACTTC
CASSLVGTSGGPSSYEQYF
>.|TRBV30|.|TRBJ2-7
TGTGCCTGGAGTGTAAGGCCGGGGGAGCAGTACTTC
CAWSVRPGEQYF
>.|TRBV6-1|.|TRBJ1-2
TGTGCCTGCATACAGGGAATGAATGGCTACACCTTC
CACIQGMNGYTF
>once|TRBV19|TRBD1|TRBJ2-7
TGTGCCAGCAGACAGGGTCTGGACGAGCAGTACTTC
CASRQGLDEQYF
>.|TRBV18|.|TRBJ1-1
TGTGCCAGCTCACCAGTTCAGGGGACGAACACTGAAGCTTTCTTT
CASSPVQGTNTEAFF
>.|TRBV10-3|.|TRBJ2-7
TGTGCCATCAGTGGGTGGGGGGAGTACGAGCAGTACTTC
CAISGWGEYEQYF
>.|TRBV11-2|.|TRBJ2-7
TGTGCCAGCAGCCCTGAGCGAGGAGAGCAGTACTTC
CASSPERGEQYF
>.|TRBV25-1|.|TRBJ1-2
TGTGCCAGCAGTCCTCGGGGGGGGGCCGGCTACACCTTC
CASSPRGGAGYTF